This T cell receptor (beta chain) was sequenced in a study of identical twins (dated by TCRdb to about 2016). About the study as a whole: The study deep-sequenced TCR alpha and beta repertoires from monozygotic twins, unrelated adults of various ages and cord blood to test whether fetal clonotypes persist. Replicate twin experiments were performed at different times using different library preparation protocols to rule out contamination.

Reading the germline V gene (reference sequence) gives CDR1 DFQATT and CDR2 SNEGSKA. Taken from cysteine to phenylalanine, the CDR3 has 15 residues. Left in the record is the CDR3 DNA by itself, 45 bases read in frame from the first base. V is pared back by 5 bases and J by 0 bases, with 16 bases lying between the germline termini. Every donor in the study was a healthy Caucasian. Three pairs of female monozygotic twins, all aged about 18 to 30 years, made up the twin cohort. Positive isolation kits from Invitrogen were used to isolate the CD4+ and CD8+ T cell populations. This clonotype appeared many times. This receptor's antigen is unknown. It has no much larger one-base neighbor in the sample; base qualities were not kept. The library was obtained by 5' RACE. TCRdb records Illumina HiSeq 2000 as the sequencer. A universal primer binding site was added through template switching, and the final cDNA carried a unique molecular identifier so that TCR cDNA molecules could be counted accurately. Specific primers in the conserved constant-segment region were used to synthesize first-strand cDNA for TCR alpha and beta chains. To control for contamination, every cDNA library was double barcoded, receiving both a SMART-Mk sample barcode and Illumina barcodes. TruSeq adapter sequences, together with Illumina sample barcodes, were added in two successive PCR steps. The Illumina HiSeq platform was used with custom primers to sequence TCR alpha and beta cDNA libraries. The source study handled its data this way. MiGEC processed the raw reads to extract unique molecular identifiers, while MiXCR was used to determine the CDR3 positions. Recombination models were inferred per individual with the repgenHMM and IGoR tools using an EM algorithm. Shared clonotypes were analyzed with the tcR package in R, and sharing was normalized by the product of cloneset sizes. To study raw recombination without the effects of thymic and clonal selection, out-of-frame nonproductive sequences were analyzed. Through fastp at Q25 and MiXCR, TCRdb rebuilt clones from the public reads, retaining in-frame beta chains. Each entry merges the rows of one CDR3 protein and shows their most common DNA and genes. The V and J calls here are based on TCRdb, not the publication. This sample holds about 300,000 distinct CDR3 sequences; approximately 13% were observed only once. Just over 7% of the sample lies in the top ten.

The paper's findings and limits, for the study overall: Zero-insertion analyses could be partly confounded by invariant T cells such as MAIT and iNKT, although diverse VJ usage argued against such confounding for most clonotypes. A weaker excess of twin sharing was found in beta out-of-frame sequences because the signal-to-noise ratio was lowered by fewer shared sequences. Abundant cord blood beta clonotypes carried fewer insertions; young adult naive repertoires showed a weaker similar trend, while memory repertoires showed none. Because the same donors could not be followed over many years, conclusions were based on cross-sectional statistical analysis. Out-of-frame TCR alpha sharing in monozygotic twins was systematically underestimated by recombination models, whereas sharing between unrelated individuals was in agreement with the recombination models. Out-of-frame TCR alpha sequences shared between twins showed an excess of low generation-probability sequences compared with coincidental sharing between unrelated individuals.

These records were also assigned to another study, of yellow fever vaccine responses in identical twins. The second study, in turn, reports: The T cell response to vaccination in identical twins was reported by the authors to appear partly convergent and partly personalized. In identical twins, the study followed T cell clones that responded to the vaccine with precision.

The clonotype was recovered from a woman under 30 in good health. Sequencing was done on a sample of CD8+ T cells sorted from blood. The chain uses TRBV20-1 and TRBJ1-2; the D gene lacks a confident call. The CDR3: CSASYAVQANYGYTF. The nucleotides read TGCAGTGCTTCTTACGCAGTTCAAGCTAACTATGGCTACACCTTC.